Listed below are T cell receptor beta chains from one sample, sequenced in a study of blood T cell repertoires in COVID-19. Libraries were prepared by immunoSEQ multiplex PCR; TCRdb keeps only in-frame clonotypes and omits some of them. Of more than 70,000 clones listed, approximately 86% are singletons. The sequenced sample consisted of peripheral blood. All receptors derive from a woman aged 45-59 years with active or convalescent COVID-19. CDR3s include the opening cysteine and the closing phenylalanine or tryptophan. The order of the fields is clone size, D gene, V gene, J gene, CDR3 DNA, CDR3 protein. The D gene is left open where the match is weak. Only part of the rows carry a size: once, few, many, or a class if the clone is expanded.

NA,TRBD2,TRBV4-1,TRBJ2-3,TGCGCCAGCAGCCAAGCCCCTCTAGCGGGGGGCACAGATACGCAGTATTTT,CASSQAPLAGGTDTQYF
many,NA,TRBV7-3,TRBJ1-1,TGTGCCAGCAGCTTATCTGTCCAGGGTATGGCTTTCTTT,CASSLSVQGMAFF
once,NA,TRBV19,TRBJ2-2,TGTGCCAGTAGTATAGACGGTACCGGGGAGCTGTTTTTT,CASSIDGTGELFF
NA,NA,TRBV5-6,TRBJ1-2,TGTGCCAGCAGCTCCGGGAATAACTATGGCTACACCTTC,CASSSGNNYGYTF
NA,NA,TRBV4-3,TRBJ1-2,TGCGCCAGCAGCCAGCAGACAGGTACTGGCTACACCTTC,CASSQQTGTGYTF
once,NA,TRBV7-9,TRBJ2-3,TGTGCCAGCAGCGTAGACATTTCCTCAGATACGCAGTATTTT,CASSVDISSDTQYF
NA,NA,TRBV9,TRBJ2-3,TGTGCCAGCAGCGTCCGTTGGGGGCAAGGCACAGATACGCAGTATTTT,CASSVRWGQGTDTQYF
NA,NA,TRBV10-3,TRBJ2-7,TGTGCCATCAACCAGGGATCCTACGAGCAGTACTTC,CAINQGSYEQYF
NA,NA,TRBV29-1,TRBJ2-3,TGCAGCGTTGCGGGCAGGGCCTCAGATACGCAGTATTTT,CSVAGRASDTQYF
NA,TRBD2,TRBV7-8,TRBJ2-3,TGTGCCAGCAGCTCCAAAAAGACTAGCGGGGGGACTACAGATACGCAGTATTTT,CASSSKKTSGGTTDTQYF
NA,TRBD1,TRBV11-2,TRBJ1-4,TGTGCCAGCAGCAAGGGGGACAGGGGGCAGGAAAAACTGTTTTTT,CASSKGDRGQEKLFF
NA,TRBD1,TRBV7-9,TRBJ1-2,TGTGCCAGCAGCTTAGAAATAGGGACAGGCGTCTATGGCTACACCTTC,CASSLEIGTGVYGYTF